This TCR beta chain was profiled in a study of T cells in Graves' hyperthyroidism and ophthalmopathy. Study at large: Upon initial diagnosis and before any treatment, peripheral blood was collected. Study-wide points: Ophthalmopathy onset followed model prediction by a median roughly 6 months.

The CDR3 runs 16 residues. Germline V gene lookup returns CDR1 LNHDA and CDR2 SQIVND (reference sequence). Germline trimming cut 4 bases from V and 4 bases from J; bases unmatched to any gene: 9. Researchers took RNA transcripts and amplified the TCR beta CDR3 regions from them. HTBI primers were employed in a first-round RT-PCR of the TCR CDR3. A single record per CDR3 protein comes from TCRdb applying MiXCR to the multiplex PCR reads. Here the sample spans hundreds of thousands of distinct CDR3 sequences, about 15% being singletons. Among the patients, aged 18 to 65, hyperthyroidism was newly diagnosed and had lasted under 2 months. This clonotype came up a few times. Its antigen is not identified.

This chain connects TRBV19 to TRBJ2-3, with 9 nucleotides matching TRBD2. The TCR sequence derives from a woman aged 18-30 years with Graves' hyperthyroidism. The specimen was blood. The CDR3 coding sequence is TGTGCCAGTAGTACCCTTGGCGGGAGGGCCCCAGATACGCAGTATTTT. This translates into CASSTLGGRAPDTQYF.